One and the same sample provided the 4 T cell receptor beta chains below, sequenced in a study of T cell changes during pregnancy in multiple sclerosis. Data came from immunoSEQ multiplex PCR; TCRdb stores just in-frame clones and leaves some out. The table includes some 67,000 clones, about 91% detected once. The sequenced sample was peripheral blood, obtained after pregnancy. All receptors derive from a female donor with multiple sclerosis, enrolled in a pregnancy study.

The rearrangement links TRBV19 to TRBJ2-7; possibly TRBD2 for D (6 bases). This CDR3 comprises 13 residues. V lost 4 bases and J lost 6, with 13 bases in between. Germline V gene sequence: CDR1 LNHDA, CDR2 SQIVND (reference sequence). In DNA, the CDR3 is TGTGCCAGTAGTAGCCGGGAGAAAGGCGAGCAGTACTTC. Its translation: CASSSREKGEQYF. The full variable domain, completed using reference TRBV19 and TRBJ2-7, is DGGITQSPKYLFRKEGQNVTLSCEQNLNHDAMYWYRQDPGQGLRLIYYSQIVNDFQKGDIAEGYSVSREKKESFPLTVTSAQKNPTAFYLCASSSREKGEQYFGPGTRLTVT.

V and J are TRBV5-1 and TRBJ2-2; D not certain. There are 12 residues in the CDR3. CDR1 is SGHRS and CDR2 is YFSETQ in the germline V gene. The ends were cut back, 2 bases at V and 7 bases at J, with 6 bases in the middle. CDR3 amino acids: CASSFSDGELFF. Here the CDR3 DNA reads TGCGCCAGCAGCTTCAGCGACGGGGAGCTGTTTTTT.

V usage is TRBV4-1 and J usage is TRBJ1-2, with D maybe TRBD1 (6 bases). The CDR3 has 15 amino acids. Germline CDR1 reads MGHRA; CDR2 reads YSYEKL. The ends were cut back, 1 base at V and 6 bases at J, with 15 bases in the middle. CDR3 sequence (DNA): TGCGCCAGCAGCCAAGCGTCAGGGGATATGGATGGCTACACCTTC. This translates into CASSQASGDMDGYTF.

The rearrangement uses TRBV4-1 and TRBJ2-7; tentative D call: TRBD1 (5 bases). Germline V gene sequence: CDR1 MGHRA, CDR2 YSYEKL. This CDR3 is 14 amino acids long. V lost 4 bases to trimming and J lost 6 bases, with 16 bases between them. This CDR3 is CASSPVGLGSEQYF. In DNA form, the CDR3 reads TGCGCCAGCAGCCCCGTGGGGCTCGGTTCCGAGCAGTACTTC.